This T cell receptor (beta chain) was captured in a study of CD8 T cells in ankylosing spondylitis. Study observations and caveats: In ankylosing spondylitis blood, a motif of roughly 8 highly homologous TCR beta variants appeared characteristic.

A total of 11 residues make up the CDR3, ends included. There are a few counts of this clonotype. Its specificity is unknown. No conserved phenylalanine or tryptophan is present at the end of the CDR3, so a read error is the likely explanation. The limits of the CDR3 on the DNA are not certain, so only TCRdb's listed CDR3 is given. TCRdb passed the 5' RACE reads through MiXCR, listing each CDR3 protein once. This table has almost 400,000 distinct CDR3 sequences, 20% to 25% appearing once. Material for sequencing was blood, either unsorted or a sorted T cell fraction (not recorded which). The source is a male donor with ankylosing spondylitis. The chain is built from TRBV12-3 or TRBV12-4 and TRBJ2-1; TRBD2, as called in the table, went unchecked against the DNA. The chain's CDR3 is CASSDTSGPVV.